A selection of T cell receptor beta chains follows, all from one sample in a study of shared T cell receptors in the human thymus. Profiled with immunoSEQ multiplex PCR; TCRdb holds only in-frame clones, not every one. The sample lists some 660,000 clones; about 89% were seen once. These data also featured in a second study, about human thymus T cells.

The material sequenced was thymocytes. These receptors all stem from a boy less than two years old with a congenital heart defect. Each CDR3 is given with its conserved first and last residue. The D gene is left open where the match is weak. Only part of the rows carry a size: once, few, many, or a class if the clone is expanded.

J | D | size | length | V | DNA | CDR3
TRBJ1-2 | - | - | 13 | TRBV9 | TGTGCCAGCAGCGATACAGGGAACTATGGCTACACCTTC | CASSDTGNYGYTF
TRBJ1-1 | - | - | 13 | TRBV11-2 | TGTGCCAGCAGCCGGGGGGGGTCTTTCGAAGCTTTCTTT | CASSRGGSFEAFF
TRBJ1-6 | TRBD1 | few | 17 | TRBV5-6 | TGTGCCAGCAGCCGTCCCGGGACAGGGAACGATAATTCACCCCTCCACTTT | CASSRPGTGNDNSPLHF
TRBJ2-1 | - | - | 13 | TRBV10-3 | TGTGCCATCAGTGCGGAGCTGAACAATGAGCAGTTCTTC | CAISAELNNEQFF
TRBJ1-3 | - | - | 15 | TRBV6-5 | TGTGCCAGCAGTTACAGGGGACTCTCTGGAAACACCATATATTTT | CASSYRGLSGNTIYF
TRBJ1-5 | - | - | 17 | TRBV19 | TGTGCCAGTAGTATCGGGGCCCGGGACTCGGGCAATCAGCCCCAGCATTTT | CASSIGARDSGNQPQHF
TRBJ2-7 | TRBD2 | - | 22 | TRBV4-1 | TGCGCCAGCAGCCAAAAACCGGGACCCAACCAAAGGACTAGCGGGGACTATTACGAGCAGTACTTC | CASSQKPGPNQRTSGDYYEQYF
TRBJ2-7 | TRBD1 | - | 15 | TRBV9 | TGTGCCAGCAGCGCGAACCGGACAGGCAACTACGAGCAGTACTTC | CASSANRTGNYEQYF
TRBJ1-3 | - | few | 13 | TRBV19 | TGTGCCAGTACTACCTCTACTGGAAACACCATATATTTT | CASTTSTGNTIYF
TRBJ1-2 | - | - | 15 | TRBV28 | TGTGCCAGCAGTTTCAGGAAACGGGAGGAGGATGGCTACACCTTC | CASSFRKREEDGYTF
TRBJ1-1 | - | - | 16 | TRBV5-1 | TGCGCCAGCAGCTTGCCGCCAGTGGGAGTGAACACTGAAGCTTTCTTT | CASSLPPVGVNTEAFF
TRBJ2-7 | TRBD1 | - | 15 | TRBV5-1 | TGCGCCAGCAGCTTATGGGACAGGTTTGTGGGTGAGCAGTACTTC | CASSLWDRFVGEQYF
TRBJ1-2 | TRBD1 | - | 14 | TRBV10-3 | TGTGCCATCAATGGACAGGGGGCTAACTATGGCTACACCTTC | CAINGQGANYGYTF
TRBJ2-2 | TRBD2 | - | 15 | TRBV5-1 | TGCGCCAGCAGCCGGACTAGCGGCCGGGGGCGGGAGCTGTTTTTT | CASSRTSGRGRELFF
TRBJ1-4 | TRBD1 | - | 15 | TRBV5-1 | TGCGCCAGCAGCTTGGGGGACAGGGTTAATGAAAAACTGTTTTTT | CASSLGDRVNEKLFF
TRBJ2-7 | TRBD2 | - | 16 | TRBV27 | TGTGCCAGCAGTGAGATAATAGCGGGAGTTCCCTACGAGCAGTACTTC | CASSEIIAGVPYEQYF
TRBJ1-3 | - | few | 16 | TRBV5-6 | TGTGCCAGCAGCTTGCCAGGCAAATACTCTGGAAACACCATATATTTT | CASSLPGKYSGNTIYF
TRBJ2-7 | - | - | 14 | TRBV6-1 | TGTGCCAGCAGTCCAGGGGATAGGGTCTACGAGCAGTACTTC | CASSPGDRVYEQYF
TRBJ1-6 | TRBD1 | - | 16 | TRBV19 | TGTGCCAGTAACCTGGACAGGAGCTCCTATAATTCACCCCTCCACTTT | CASNLDRSSYNSPLHF
TRBJ1-2 | TRBD1 | few | 13 | TRBV6-1 | TGTGCCAGCATGGGACAGGGATCCTATGGCTACACCTTC | CASMGQGSYGYTF
TRBJ2-7 | - | - | 13 | TRBV5-4 | TGTGCCAGCAGCTCACAGGACAACTACGAGCAGTACTTC | CASSSQDNYEQYF
TRBJ1-4 | - | - | 15 | TRBV6-5 | TGTGCCAGCAAGCCAGGGTACACAACTAATGAAAAACTGTTTTTT | CASKPGYTTNEKLFF
TRBJ2-1 | TRBD2 | - | 18 | TRBV5-1 | TGCGCCAGCAGCCACGACTCGGGACTAGCGGGGGGGCGCGATGAGCAGTTCTTC | CASSHDSGLAGGRDEQFF
TRBJ1-2 | - | - | 13 | TRBV18 | TGTGCCAGCTCATCAACCGGTCGGAGGGGCTACACCTTC | CASSSTGRRGYTF
TRBJ2-1 | TRBD2 | - | 16 | TRBV7-9 | TGTGCCAGCAGCCCTACTAGCGGTAGCTCCTACAATGAGCAGTTCTTC | CASSPTSGSSYNEQFF
TRBJ2-1 | - | once | 17 | TRBV4-1 | TGCGCCAGCAGCCAAGAAGGGAGCGGGCGGTCCTACAATGAGCAGTTCTTC | CASSQEGSGRSYNEQFF
TRBJ2-6 | - | - | 16 | TRBV28 | TGTGCCAGCAGTTGGACAGCGCCCGTAGGGGCCAACGTCCTGACTTTC | CASSWTAPVGANVLTF
TRBJ1-5 | TRBD1 | - | 13 | TRBV30 | TGTGCCTTCGCGAGGACAGGAAATCAGCCCCAGCATTTT | CAFARTGNQPQHF
TRBJ2-2 | TRBD1 | - | 19 | TRBV28 | TGTGCCAGCAGTTTAGTGGGGGACAGGGATACTCCGAACACCGGGGAGCTGTTTTTT | CASSLVGDRDTPNTGELFF
TRBJ1-1 | TRBD1 | once | 16 | TRBV25-1 | TGTGCCAGCAGTGCCCGGGACAGGGAGGATAACACTGAAGCTTTCTTT | CASSARDREDNTEAFF
TRBJ2-1 | - | - | 15 | TRBV7-2 | TGTGCCAGCAGATGGAGCGTTCCCTCCTACAATGAGCAGTTCTTC | CASRWSVPSYNEQFF
TRBJ1-5 | - | - | 17 | TRBV27 | TGTGCCAGCAGGCGTGCATTGTTGACAGCCTACAATCAGCCCCAGCATTTT | CASRRALLTAYNQPQHF
TRBJ2-1 | TRBD2 | - | 14 | TRBV2 | TGTGCCAGCAGCGGGACTAGGTCGGGCAATGAGCAGTTCTTC | CASSGTRSGNEQFF
TRBJ2-5 | - | - | 18 | TRBV7-2 | TGTGCCAGCAGCCTATCTGCATTTAGGGACATCGCCTCCTACAACTCGTACTTC | CASSLSAFRDIASYNSYF
TRBJ2-7 | - | - | 13 | TRBV5-1 | TGCGCCAGCAGCTTAGAGGGATACTACGAGCAGTACTTC | CASSLEGYYEQYF
TRBJ2-5 | - | - | 10 | TRBV20-1 | TGCAGTGCTAGGAGAGAGACCCAGTACTTC | CSARRETQYF
TRBJ1-2 | TRBD1 | once | 15 | TRBV23-1 | TGCGCCAGCAGTCCTGGGACAGAAATAAACTATGGCTACACCTTC | CASSPGTEINYGYTF
TRBJ2-7 | TRBD2 | - | 16 | TRBV2 | TGTGCCAGCAGTGATGGGGGGGGTGAGGGCTTTAGGTCGCAGTACTTC | CASSDGGGEGFRSQYF
TRBJ2-2 | - | - | 17 | TRBV27 | TGTGCCAGCAGTTTAACTCTCGACAGGTTCTACACCGGGGAGCTGTTTTTT | CASSLTLDRFYTGELFF
TRBJ2-7 | TRBD2 | - | 15 | TRBV5-4 | TGTGCCAGCAGAAAAGGGACTAGCGGATCCTACGAGCAGTACTTC | CASRKGTSGSYEQYF
TRBJ1-1 | TRBD1 | - | 18 | TRBV19 | TGTGCCAGTAGGGAAACCGGGACAGGGAATGTGGGATACACTGAAGCTTTCTTT | CASRETGTGNVGYTEAFF
TRBJ2-1 | TRBD2 | - | 18 | TRBV5-1 | TGCGCCAGCAGCTTGGGACCTGAAGCGGGAGGGCCGGGTAATGAGCAGTTCTTC | CASSLGPEAGGPGNEQFF
TRBJ2-1 | - | - | 18 | TRBV27 | TGTGCCAGCAGTCCCCCACGGGGTAGCAGCATCTCCTACAATGAGCAGTTCTTC | CASSPPRGSSISYNEQFF
TRBJ2-2 | TRBD2 | - | 17 | TRBV7-9 | TGTGCCAGCAGCTTAATTGGCGGGAGTAAAAACACCGGGGAGCTGTTTTTT | CASSLIGGSKNTGELFF
TRBJ2-5 | - | - | 12 | TRBV10-2 | TGCGCCAGCAGGACAGGTCTAGAGACCCAGTACTTC | CASRTGLETQYF